This TCR beta chain appears in the sequencing data of a study of CD4 T cells in relation to SARS-CoV-2 and coronaviruses. Background on the study: The restricting HLA molecule for shared crossreactive spike epitopes was mapped.

The study's findings and limits: Crossreactivity was assessed only for spike protein, not other viral proteins.

The V segment lost 4 bases and the J segment 6 bases; nucleotides outside the gene matches: 13. The CDR3 runs to 18 residues. For nine to ten days, roughly 9.4 x 10^4 sorted CD4+ cells grew with T cell-depleted PBMCs and CEF. Comments on this clone: Antigen unknown.

Survey-level TCR-beta sequencing used DNA from CEF-cultured naive and memory CD4+ T cells. Assay: immunoSEQ multiplex PCR; the TCRdb copy retains only in-frame clones and omits some. Of about 36,000 clones listed, approximately 80% are singletons. The rearrangement joins TRBV5-3 to TRBJ2-2; 12 bases are a match to TRBD2. TRBV5-3 is given ORF status, its function remaining uncertain. Sequencing was performed on memory CD4+ T cells from PBMCs, cultured in vitro. This TCR was sampled from an adult with COVID-19. The CDR3 is CARSPTCLAGGPAGELFF. The CDR3 DNA follows: TGTGCCAGAAGCCCCACGTGCCTAGCGGGAGGGCCGGCCGGGGAGCTGTTTTTT.